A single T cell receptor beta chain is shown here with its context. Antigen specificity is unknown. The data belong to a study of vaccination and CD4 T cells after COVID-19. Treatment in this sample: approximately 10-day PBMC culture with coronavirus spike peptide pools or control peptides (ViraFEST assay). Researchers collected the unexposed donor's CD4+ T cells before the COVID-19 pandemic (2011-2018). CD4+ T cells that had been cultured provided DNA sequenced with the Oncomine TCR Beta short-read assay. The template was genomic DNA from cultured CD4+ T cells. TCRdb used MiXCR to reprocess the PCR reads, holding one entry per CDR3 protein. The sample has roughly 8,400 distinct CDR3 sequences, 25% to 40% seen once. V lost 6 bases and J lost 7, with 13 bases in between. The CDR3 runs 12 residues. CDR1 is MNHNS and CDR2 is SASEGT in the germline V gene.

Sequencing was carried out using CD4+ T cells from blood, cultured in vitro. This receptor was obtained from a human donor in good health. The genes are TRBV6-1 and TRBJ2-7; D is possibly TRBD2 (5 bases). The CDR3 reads CASREGYREQYF. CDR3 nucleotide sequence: TGTGCCAGCAGAGAGGGCTACAGAGAGCAGTACTTC.